This T cell receptor beta chain was recovered during a study of shared T cell receptors in the human thymus. The method was immunoSEQ multiplex PCR; TCRdb's version includes in-frame clones alone and lacks a portion of them. The repertoire holds under 850,000 clones, 88% seen once, with 0.0095% to 0.013% in the top ten. CDR3 length: 18 residues. Germline V gene sequence: CDR1 WSHSY, CDR2 SAAADI. V dropped 7 bases and J dropped 2 bases, with 26 bases sitting between them. The data also belong to a second study, concerning human thymus T cells.

This sequence was found in a boy under two years old with a congenital heart defect. The sequenced material came from thymocytes. J is TRBJ2-5 and V is TRBV10-2, with D perhaps TRBD1 (11 bases). The CDR3 is CASKGTGGKREGQETQYF. The CDR3 bases are TGCGCCAGCAAGGGGACAGGGGGAAAGCGGGAGGGTCAAGAGACCCAGTACTTC.